The 5 T cell receptor beta chains presented below share a single source sample, sequenced in a study of a mutant IDH1 vaccine in newly diagnosed glioma. Generated by immunoSEQ multiplex PCR, the TCRdb table keeps only in-frame clones and is missing some. Here the sample spans tens of thousands of clones, 81% being singletons. The time point is: week 5, during vaccination. The content of each vaccine dose was 300 ug of mutant IDH1 20-mer peptide, and topical imiquimod accompanied it. These receptors' targets are unknown. Material: PBMCs, obtained from a glioma patient whose treatment included an IDH1 peptide vaccine. These receptors were taken from a man aged 45-65 years with glioma.

The chain carries TRBV4-3 and TRBJ1-4; TRBD1 agrees at 11 bases. This CDR3 is 18 amino acids long. V shed 0 bases, J shed 8 bases, and the junction held 11 bases outside the gene matches. CDR1 is LGHNA, CDR2 YSLEER, per germline. CDR3 region: CASSQEGTGGTPWEKLFF. CDR3 DNA: TGCGCCAGCAGCCAAGAAGGGACAGGGGGAACCCCATGGGAAAAACTGTTTTTT.

The gene calls are TRBV6-6 and TRBJ1-1; D not certain. V lost 0 bases, J lost 0 bases, and 8 bases lay in between. Germline V gene lookup returns CDR1 MNHNY and CDR2 SVGAGI (reference sequence). This CDR3 region has 15 residues. The CDR3 region has the DNA TGTGCCAGCAGTTACTCGGCGTCTCTGAACACTGAAGCTTTCTTT. It yields the protein CASSYSASLNTEAFF.

The rearrangement uses TRBV6-1 and TRBJ1-5, with no clear D. Germline loops: CDR1 MNHNS, CDR2 SASEGT. The CDR3 covers 12 residues. V was shortened by 6 bases and J by 9 bases, with 12 bases between the two germline ends. Written as DNA, the CDR3 is TGTGCCAGCAGAGATCCCTTTGGGCCCCAGCATTTT. Amino acid sequence: CASRDPFGPQHF.

V usage is TRBV7-9 and J usage is TRBJ2-2; D might be TRBD1 (6 bases). The V gene lost 5 bases and the J gene lost 1 base, with 8 bases spanning the gap. The CDR3 sequence is 14 residues long. From germline, CDR1 is SEHNR and CDR2 FQNEAQ (reference sequence). The CDR3 protein is CASSPGQNTGELFF. CDR3 nucleotide sequence: TGTGCCAGCAGCCCGGGACAGAACACCGGGGAGCTGTTTTTT. The full variable domain, its missing parts supplied by reference TRBV7-9 and TRBJ2-2, is DTGVSQNPRHKITKRGQNVTFRCDPISEHNRLYWYRQTLGQGPEFLTYFQNEAQLEKSRLLSDRFSAERPKGSFSTLEIQRTEQGDSAMYLCASSPGQNTGELFFGEGSRLTVL.

The table lists this clone with a count of one. The chain joins TRBV27 to TRBJ1-1; D is uncertain. Germline CDR1 is MNHEY and CDR2 is SMNVEV (reference sequence). The CDR3 has 14 residues. The ends were cut back, 2 bases at V and 0 bases at J, with 7 bases in the middle. The CDR3 protein is CASSLIAMNTEAFF. CDR3 in DNA: TGTGCCAGCAGTTTAATAGCAATGAACACTGAAGCTTTCTTT.